A selection of T cell receptor beta chains follows, all from one sample in a study of blood T cell repertoires in COVID-19. Sequencing used immunoSEQ multiplex PCR; TCRdb keeps in-frame clones, though not all of them. The data show some 250,000 clones, 85% to 90% seen once. Sequencing used peripheral blood. These receptors came from a woman between 35 and 50 years old who had recovered from COVID-19. The CDR3 runs from the conserved cysteine through the conserved F or W. D genes are given only for firm matches. Where a row states a size, it is once, few, many or the class of an expanded clone; other rows omit it.

d_gene: .
abundance: .
v_gene: TRBV19
j_gene: TRBJ2-1
CDR3aa: CASTSDSSYNEQFF
CDR3nt: TGTGCCAGTACCTCGGACAGCTCCTACAATGAGCAGTTCTTC

d_gene: TRBD2
abundance: once
v_gene: TRBV5-1
j_gene: TRBJ2-4
CDR3aa: CASSLGRESKNIQYF
CDR3nt: TGCGCCAGCAGCTTGGGGCGGGAGTCCAAAAACATTCAGTACTTC

d_gene: .
abundance: .
v_gene: TRBV3-1/TRBV3-2
j_gene: TRBJ2-2
CDR3aa: CASSRLDTGELFF
CDR3nt: TGTGCCAGCAGCCGGCTCGACACCGGGGAGCTGTTTTTT

d_gene: TRBD2
abundance: .
v_gene: TRBV6-5
j_gene: TRBJ2-1
CDR3aa: CASRSGTNNEQFF
CDR3nt: TGTGCCAGCAGATCCGGGACTAACAATGAGCAGTTCTTC

d_gene: .
abundance: .
v_gene: TRBV28
j_gene: TRBJ2-2
CDR3aa: CASSPPTGGELFF
CDR3nt: TGTGCCAGCAGCCCCCCGACGGGCGGGGAGCTGTTTTTT

d_gene: TRBD2
abundance: .
v_gene: TRBV5-1
j_gene: TRBJ2-3
CDR3aa: CASSSRSGTSGDTQYF
CDR3nt: TGCGCCAGCAGCTCCCGATCCGGGACTAGCGGAGATACGCAGTATTTT

d_gene: .
abundance: .
v_gene: TRBV21-1
j_gene: TRBJ2-5
CDR3aa: CASSPLPGGQETQYF
CDR3nt: TGTGCCAGCAGCCCCCTTCCGGGGGGCCAAGAGACCCAGTACTTC

d_gene: .
abundance: .
v_gene: TRBV27
j_gene: TRBJ2-7
CDR3aa: CATPGSPRYEQYF
CDR3nt: TGTGCCACCCCAGGGTCCCCACGCTACGAGCAGTACTTC

d_gene: TRBD2
abundance: once
v_gene: TRBV5-1
j_gene: TRBJ2-2
CDR3aa: CASSPETSGRRITGELFF
CDR3nt: TGCGCCAGCAGCCCAGAGACTAGCGGGAGGAGGATCACCGGGGAGCTGTTTTTT

d_gene: .
abundance: .
v_gene: TRBV10-3
j_gene: TRBJ1-1
CDR3aa: CAIATGLNTEAFF
CDR3nt: TGTGCCATCGCAACAGGGTTGAACACTGAAGCTTTCTTT

d_gene: .
abundance: .
v_gene: TRBV30
j_gene: TRBJ1-4
CDR3aa: CAGAGLSTNEKLFF
CDR3nt: TGTGCCGGGGCAGGGCTGTCGACTAATGAAAAACTGTTTTTT

d_gene: TRBD2
abundance: .
v_gene: TRBV6-2/TRBV6-3
j_gene: TRBJ2-2
CDR3aa: CASSLLAGGPTGELFF
CDR3nt: TGTGCCAGCAGTCTACTAGCGGGAGGCCCCACCGGGGAGCTGTTTTTT

d_gene: .
abundance: .
v_gene: TRBV11-3
j_gene: TRBJ1-1
CDR3aa: CASSLDPGRGVAFF
CDR3nt: TGTGCCAGCAGCTTAGATCCCGGGCGGGGAGTGGCTTTCTTT

d_gene: .
abundance: .
v_gene: TRBV29-1
j_gene: TRBJ1-1
CDR3aa: CSVGYTGTEAFF
CDR3nt: TGCAGCGTTGGCTACACGGGCACTGAAGCTTTCTTT

d_gene: .
abundance: .
v_gene: TRBV7-6
j_gene: TRBJ1-3
CDR3aa: CASSLLGEVGNTIYF
CDR3nt: TGTGCCAGCAGCTTACTCGGGGAGGTTGGAAACACCATATATTTT

d_gene: .
abundance: .
v_gene: TRBV12-3/TRBV12-4
j_gene: TRBJ1-5
CDR3aa: CASSPRRREPQHF
CDR3nt: TGTGCCAGCAGTCCCAGACGACGGGAGCCCCAGCATTTT

d_gene: .
abundance: .
v_gene: TRBV5-4
j_gene: TRBJ2-1
CDR3aa: CASSLGWRGSSYNEQFF
CDR3nt: TGTGCCAGCAGCTTGGGATGGCGCGGAAGCTCCTACAATGAGCAGTTCTTC

d_gene: TRBD2
abundance: .
v_gene: TRBV2
j_gene: TRBJ2-1
CDR3aa: CASSRTSGRGEQFF
CDR3nt: TGTGCCAGCAGTCGGACTAGCGGGAGGGGGGAGCAGTTCTTC

d_gene: .
abundance: .
v_gene: TRBV6-2/TRBV6-3
j_gene: TRBJ2-2
CDR3aa: CASSTEFTGELFF
CDR3nt: TGTGCCAGCAGCACAGAGTTCACCGGGGAGCTGTTTTTT

d_gene: .
abundance: .
v_gene: TRBV7-9
j_gene: TRBJ2-5
CDR3aa: CASTPIGLAETQYF
CDR3nt: TGTGCCAGCACCCCCATCGGTTTAGCAGAGACCCAGTACTTC

d_gene: .
abundance: .
v_gene: TRBV29-1
j_gene: TRBJ2-7
CDR3aa: CSVAPWGHTYEQYF
CDR3nt: TGCAGCGTTGCCCCGTGGGGGCACACCTACGAGCAGTACTTC

d_gene: .
abundance: .
v_gene: TRBV7-9
j_gene: TRBJ1-5
CDR3aa: CASGSGSNQPQHF
CDR3nt: TGTGCCAGCGGGAGTGGGAGCAATCAGCCCCAGCATTTT

d_gene: .
abundance: .
v_gene: TRBV7-2
j_gene: TRBJ2-1
CDR3aa: CASSKGGGRASHSYNEQFF
CDR3nt: TGTGCCAGCAGCAAAGGGGGGGGGCGCGCCTCCCATTCCTACAATGAGCAGTTCTTC

d_gene: TRBD1
abundance: .
v_gene: TRBV6-1
j_gene: TRBJ2-5
CDR3aa: CASSEEFGTVQETQYF
CDR3nt: TGTGCCAGCAGTGAAGAGTTCGGGACAGTACAAGAGACCCAGTACTTC

d_gene: .
abundance: once
v_gene: TRBV14
j_gene: TRBJ2-1
CDR3aa: CASSQVPGVEQFF
CDR3nt: TGTGCCAGCAGCCAAGTGCCAGGGGTTGAGCAGTTCTTC

d_gene: .
abundance: .
v_gene: TRBV5-4
j_gene: TRBJ1-2
CDR3aa: CASSLASGRSDGYTF
CDR3nt: TGTGCCAGCAGCTTGGCAAGCGGGAGAAGTGATGGCTACACCTTC

d_gene: .
abundance: .
v_gene: TRBV6-2/TRBV6-3
j_gene: TRBJ1-5
CDR3aa: CASSQGPDQPQHF
CDR3nt: TGTGCCAGCAGCCAGGGGCCCGACCAGCCCCAGCATTTT

d_gene: .
abundance: .
v_gene: TRBV5-1
j_gene: TRBJ1-1
CDR3aa: CASSSGGWDTEAFF
CDR3nt: TGCGCCAGCAGCTCCGGGGGTTGGGACACTGAAGCTTTCTTT

d_gene: TRBD1
abundance: .
v_gene: TRBV24-1
j_gene: TRBJ2-5
CDR3aa: CATSASTGAGETQYF
CDR3nt: TGTGCCACCAGTGCTAGTACAGGGGCCGGGGAGACCCAGTACTTC

d_gene: .
abundance: .
v_gene: TRBV27
j_gene: TRBJ2-3
CDR3aa: CASSPTPAAADTQYF
CDR3nt: TGTGCCAGCAGTCCCACCCCCGCTGCGGCAGATACGCAGTATTTT

d_gene: TRBD2
abundance: .
v_gene: TRBV4-3
j_gene: TRBJ2-3
CDR3aa: CASSQASGVQGGTQYF
CDR3nt: TGCGCCAGCAGCCAGGCTAGCGGGGTTCAGGGGGGTACGCAGTATTTT

d_gene: .
abundance: .
v_gene: TRBV7-3
j_gene: TRBJ2-2
CDR3aa: CASSLNSRRQGEAGELFF
CDR3nt: TGTGCCAGCAGCTTAAACTCGCGGCGGCAGGGTGAAGCCGGGGAGCTGTTTTTT

d_gene: .
abundance: .
v_gene: TRBV6-1
j_gene: TRBJ1-4
CDR3aa: CASSEAGGLREKLFF
CDR3nt: TGTGCCAGCAGTGAAGCGGGGGGGCTGAGGGAAAAACTGTTTTTT

d_gene: TRBD1
abundance: .
v_gene: TRBV24-1
j_gene: TRBJ2-3
CDR3aa: CATSEGVGTGSTDTQYF
CDR3nt: TGTGCCACCAGTGAGGGAGTAGGGACAGGGAGCACAGATACGCAGTATTTT

d_gene: .
abundance: .
v_gene: TRBV27
j_gene: TRBJ2-1
CDR3aa: CASRITRAYNEQFF
CDR3nt: TGTGCCAGCAGAATCACCAGGGCCTACAATGAGCAGTTCTTC